This T cell receptor (beta chain) was profiled in a study of spatial heterogeneity in lung cancer. Time point: sample taken at primary tumor resection. Each CDR3 protein gets one entry after TCRdb re-called the 5' RACE reads with MiXCR. This table holds approximately 20,000 distinct CDR3 sequences, approximately 4.6% found once. This clonotype was observed at least ten times. The J segment lost 1 base and the V segment lost 6 bases, leaving 4 bases of the junction unmatched. This CDR3 contains 14 residues. Germline values: CDR1 MNHEY, CDR2 SVGAGI. The clonotype was recovered from a male donor with early-stage non-small cell lung cancer. The chain carries TRBV6-5 and TRBJ2-7; the match to TRBD1 covers 9 bases. The sequenced sample was PBMCs, obtained at surgery. The CDR3 sequence: CASSRDRESYEQYF. The CDR3, as DNA: TGTGCCAGCAGCCGGGACAGGGAATCCTACGAGCAGTACTTC.